This T cell receptor beta chain was found in a study of blood T cell repertoires in COVID-19. Study-wide background: COVID-19 samples collected from the United States, Italy and Spain covered acute and convalescent phases. In each case, the material was cDNA or gDNA derived from T cells, B-cell-depleted T cells, or PBMCs.

Profiled with immunoSEQ multiplex PCR; TCRdb holds only in-frame clones, not every one. The table has 200,000 to 300,000 clones, approximately 83% seen once. The ends were cut back, 2 bases at V and 8 bases at J, with 10 bases in the middle. The CDR3 totals 13 residues. The germline V gene has CDR1 MNHEY and CDR2 SMNVEV (reference sequence). The sequence came from a human donor in a cohort sampled during active COVID-19. The chain carries TRBV27 and TRBJ1-3; D is unclear. The sequenced material came from peripheral blood. The CDR3 bases are TGTGCCAGCAGTTTACATGGGGAGGACACCATATATTTT. Translated: CASSLHGEDTIYF.